The 22 T cell receptor beta chains below all came from one sample that was sequenced in a study of blood T cell repertoires in COVID-19. Profiling relied on immunoSEQ multiplex PCR, and the TCRdb table lists in-frame clones only, not all of them. The sample lists under 20,000 clones; over 75% were seen once. The sample was peripheral blood. The receptors derive from a man between 65 and 85 years old with COVID-19, enrolled during active disease.

V gene TRBV12-3 or TRBV12-4 combines with J gene TRBJ1-1; D possibly corresponds to TRBD1 (5 bases). V dropped 6 bases and J dropped 4 bases, with 12 bases sitting between them. The CDR3 covers 13 residues. Written as DNA, the CDR3 is TGTGCCAGCAGCCCTGACCAGGGCACTGAAGCTTTCTTT. This sequence encodes CASSPDQGTEAFF.

The V gene is TRBV30, the J gene TRBJ2-1, with D tentatively TRBD1 (5 bases). V was pared by 4 bases and J by 1 base, with 8 bases between. The CDR3 is made up of 13 amino acids. Germline CDR1 is GTSNPN and CDR2 is SVGIG (reference sequence). The CDR3 loop reads CAWTRVSYNEQFF. The CDR3 nucleotides are TGTGCCTGGACCAGGGTGTCCTACAATGAGCAGTTCTTC. Full variable domain (rest looked up from reference TRBV30 and TRBJ2-1): SQTIHQWPATLVQPVGSPLSLECTVEGTSNPNLYWYRQAAGRGLQLLFYSVGIGQISSEVPQNLSASRPQDRQFILSSKKLLLSDSGFYLCAWTRVSYNEQFFGPGTRLTVL.

This chain connects TRBV19 to TRBJ2-7, with D unresolved. Trimming shortened V by 10 bases and J by 6 bases, and 22 bases separated the two germline ends. Germline-derived CDR1 and CDR2 are LNHDA and SQIVND (reference sequence). The CDR3 runs to 14 residues. CDR3 loop: CATAGGPLYGEQYF. CDR3 nucleotide sequence: TGTGCCACCGCTGGCGGCCCCTTATATGGCGAGCAGTACTTC.

The chain employs TRBV19 and TRBJ1-5, with D perhaps TRBD1 (5 bases). The germline V gene has CDR1 LNHDA and CDR2 SQIVND (reference sequence). Between the trimmed V and J ends, which lost 8 bases and 0 bases, there was a span of 17 bases. The CDR3 contains 16 residues. DNA of the CDR3: TGTGCCAGTGACGGAGGGGCCGGGTATAGCAATCAGCCCCAGCATTTT. Amino acids: CASDGGAGYSNQPQHF.

This sequence joins TRBV28 and TRBJ1-1; perhaps TRBD1 as D (6 bases). The CDR3 has 17 amino acids. V dropped 7 bases and J dropped 0 bases, with 21 bases sitting between them. Germline V gene lookup returns CDR1 MDHEN and CDR2 SYDVKM. In DNA form, the CDR3 reads TGTGCCAGCAACGCCGTGGGCAGGGGCATTGTGAACACTGAAGCTTTCTTT. Amino acids: CASNAVGRGIVNTEAFF. The full variable domain, in which reference TRBV28 and TRBJ1-1 provide the parts outside the CDR3, is DVKVTQSSRYLVKRTGEKVFLECVQDMDHENMFWYRQDPGLGLRLIYFSYDVKMKEKGDIPEGYSVSREKKERFSLILESASTNQTSMYLCASNAVGRGIVNTEAFFGQGTRLTVV.

V gene TRBV9 combines with J gene TRBJ1-1; D gene unclear. V dropped 0 bases and J dropped 8 bases, with 11 bases sitting between them. Germline V gene data show CDR1 as SGDLS and CDR2 as YYNGEE. This CDR3 contains 13 residues. In nucleotides, the CDR3 is TGTGCCAGCAGCGTAGGGAGCCCCGGGGAAGCTTTCTTT. This encodes CASSVGSPGEAFF.

This sequence joins TRBV5-5 and TRBJ1-3; D is unresolved. Trimming took off 6 bases at V and 2 bases at J, with 9 bases between the two ends. The CDR3 loop spans 13 amino acids. The V gene's germline CDR1 is SGHKS and CDR2 YYEKEE (reference sequence). The CDR3 spells CASIQEAGNTIYF. CDR3 sequence (DNA): TGTGCCAGCATCCAGGAGGCTGGAAACACCATATATTTT.

The chain has TRBV3-1 (or the pseudogene TRBV3-2) and TRBJ2-7; TRBD1 matches at 8 bases. With 4 bases clipped from V and 12 bases from J, the junction kept 8 bases outside the gene matches. Germline-derived CDR1 and CDR2 are LGHDT and YNNKEL (reference sequence). The CDR3 spans 12 residues. The CDR3 protein is CASSRGTGQGYF. CDR3 DNA: TGTGCCAGCAGCCGAGGGACCGGACAGGGGTACTTC.

The rearrangement uses TRBV2 and TRBJ1-3; D might be TRBD1 (5 bases). Germline CDR1 SNHLY, CDR2 FYNNEI. The CDR3 loop spans 13 amino acids. V dropped 10 bases and J dropped 1 base, with 11 bases sitting between them. The CDR3 coding sequence is TGTGCCAAACGTGACAGATCTGGAAACACCATATATTTT. Protein sequence: CAKRDRSGNTIYF.

This clone appeared a few times. The CDR3 bases are TGTGCCAGCTCACCGGGACAGGGGTCCGTCGAGCAGTACTTC. Protein product: CASSPGQGSVEQYF. This chain connects TRBV18 to TRBJ2-7, with 10 bases that match TRBD1. Trimming removed 3 bases from V and 6 bases from J; junction bases left unmatched: 5. Germline V lookup: CDR1 KGHSH, CDR2 LQKENI. The CDR3 consists of 14 residues.

The V gene is TRBV30, the J gene TRBJ1-4; D gene uncertain. CDR1 and CDR2 from the germline V gene are GTSNPN and SVGIG (reference sequence). The V gene lost 2 bases and the J gene lost 7 bases, with 11 bases spanning the gap. This CDR3 has 13 amino acids. CDR3 in amino acids: CAWSRGKSEKLFF. The DNA for the CDR3 is TGTGCCTGGAGTCGAGGGAAATCTGAAAAACTGTTTTTT. The entire variable domain, with the rest obtained from reference TRBV30 and TRBJ1-4, is as follows: SQTIHQWPATLVQPVGSPLSLECTVEGTSNPNLYWYRQAAGRGLQLLFYSVGIGQISSEVPQNLSASRPQDRQFILSSKKLLLSDSGFYLCAWSRGKSEKLFFGSGTQLSVL.

The rearrangement links TRBV21-1 to TRBJ1-5. TRBV21-1 is a recognized pseudogene. The CDR3 is made up of 16 amino acids. CDR3 sequence (DNA): TGTGCCAGCAGCCAAAAGAGATGGGTCCGCGGTCAGCCCCAGCATTTT. Amino acid sequence: CASSQKRWVRGQPQHF.

V usage is TRBV6-5 and J usage is TRBJ2-2; D gene uncertain. The germline V gene has CDR1 MNHEY and CDR2 SVGAGI. The CDR3 runs 16 residues. V gave up 0 bases and J gave up 6 bases, with 14 bases separating them. The CDR3 spells CASSYSGQPGAGELFF. Here the CDR3 DNA reads TGTGCCAGCAGTTACTCCGGCCAACCAGGTGCCGGGGAGCTGTTTTTT.

CDR3 DNA sequence: TGTGCCAGCAGTCATCTAGCGGGGGGGCCCGGGGAGCTGTTTTTT. Its protein is CASSHLAGGPGELFF. The rearrangement joins TRBV6-2 or TRBV6-3 to TRBJ2-2, with 12 bases lining up with TRBD2. The ends lost 5 bases at V and 6 bases at J; junction bases unmatched: 4. The CDR3 is 15 amino acids. From germline, CDR1 is MNHEY and CDR2 SVGEGT.

This clone was counted only a few times. CDR3 residues: CASSHEQGSPLHF. CDR3 sequence (DNA): TGTGCCAGCAGCCACGAACAGGGTTCACCCCTCCACTTT. This chain uses TRBV6-6 with TRBJ1-6; weak D call: TRBD1 (6 bases). V was pared by 6 bases and J by 9 bases, with 12 bases between. The V gene's germline CDR1 is MNHNY and CDR2 SVGAGI (reference sequence). CDR3 length equals 13 residues.

The V gene is TRBV2, the J gene TRBJ2-4; 7 nucleotides align to TRBD1. V trimming: 6 bases; J trimming: 4 bases; junction bases outside the gene matches: 6. Germline V gene sequence: CDR1 SNHLY, CDR2 FYNNEI. The CDR3 runs to 14 residues. The chain's CDR3 is CASSLGTVKNIQYF. CDR3 DNA sequence: TGTGCCAGCAGCTTGGGGACAGTAAAAAACATTCAGTACTTC.

The chain employs TRBV6-5 and TRBJ1-1; TRBD1 aligns across 7 bases. The CDR3 length is 14 residues. Germline-derived CDR1 and CDR2 are MNHEY and SVGAGI. V lost 2 bases to trimming and J lost 0 bases; unmatched junction nucleotides: 0. The CDR3 DNA reads as TGTGCCAGCAGTTACGACAGGGTGAACACTGAAGCTTTCTTT. Translation: CASSYDRVNTEAFF.

This clone was seen a single time. The chain joins TRBV6-2 or TRBV6-3 to TRBJ1-2; D is undetermined. CDR1 is MNHEY, CDR2 SVGEGT, per germline. V lost 0 bases, J lost 7 bases, and 9 bases lay in between. The CDR3 is 13 residues long. The CDR3 sequence is CASSYSSPLGYTF. CDR3 DNA: TGTGCCAGCAGTTACTCGAGTCCGCTTGGCTACACCTTC.

The chain links TRBV6-5 to TRBJ1-2, with a weak D call TRBD1 (5 bases). This CDR3 region has 14 residues. Germline V gene lookup returns CDR1 MNHEY and CDR2 SVGAGI. Trimming left V 8 bases short and J 4 bases short, with 17 bases between. CDR3 protein: CASREAGRGYGYTF. The CDR3 region has the DNA TGTGCCAGCCGAGAGGCAGGGCGAGGCTATGGCTACACCTTC.

This clone has more than one count but fewer than ten. The chain links TRBV27 to TRBJ1-6, with unresolved D. Per germline, CDR1 MNHEY and CDR2 SMNVEV (reference sequence). The CDR3 contains 19 residues. Trimming stripped 0 bases from V and 10 bases from J, with 25 bases between. CDR3 in DNA: TGTGCCAGCAGTTTATCCCCTATCCGTAGCGGCAGACTTTTATCACCCCTCCACTTT. It is translated as CASSLSPIRSGRLLSPLHF.

The CDR3 DNA reads as TGTGCCAGCAGTTTCAGGGGGGCTTACGAGCAGTACTTC. Protein product: CASSFRGAYEQYF. The chain links TRBV27 to TRBJ2-7; D possibly corresponds to TRBD1 (7 bases). CDR1 and CDR2 from the germline V gene are MNHEY and SMNVEV (reference sequence). V lost 3 bases, J lost 4 bases, and 10 bases lay in between. The CDR3 spans 13 residues.

The rearrangement joins TRBV7-3 to TRBJ2-1, with TRBD2 matching over 14 bases. V was clipped by 2 bases and J by 4 bases; unmatched bases: 1. CDR1 is SGHTA and CDR2 is FQGTGA in the germline V gene. The CDR3 consists of 16 residues. Here the CDR3 DNA reads TGTGCCAGCAGCTTAGGACTAGCGGGGGGTTACAATGAGCAGTTCTTC. Translation: CASSLGLAGGYNEQFF.